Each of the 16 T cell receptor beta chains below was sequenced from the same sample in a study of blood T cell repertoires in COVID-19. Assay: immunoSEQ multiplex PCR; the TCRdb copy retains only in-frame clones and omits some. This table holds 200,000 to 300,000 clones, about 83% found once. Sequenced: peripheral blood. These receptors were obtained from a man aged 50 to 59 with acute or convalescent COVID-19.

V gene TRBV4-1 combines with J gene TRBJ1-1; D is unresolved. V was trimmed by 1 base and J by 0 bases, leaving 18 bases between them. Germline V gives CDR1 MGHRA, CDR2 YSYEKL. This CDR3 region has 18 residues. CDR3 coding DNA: TGCGCCAGCAGCCAAGGTGAGGGAGTAGTCGGAATGAACACTGAAGCTTTCTTT. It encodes CASSQGEGVVGMNTEAFF.

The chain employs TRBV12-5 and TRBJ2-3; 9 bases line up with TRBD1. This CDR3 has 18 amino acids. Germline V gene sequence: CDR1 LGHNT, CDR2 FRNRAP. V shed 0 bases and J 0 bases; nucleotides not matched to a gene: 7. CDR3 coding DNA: TGTGCTAGTGGTTTGGTACGTACCGGGACAGGGAGCACAGATACGCAGTATTTT. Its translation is CASGLVRTGTGSTDTQYF.

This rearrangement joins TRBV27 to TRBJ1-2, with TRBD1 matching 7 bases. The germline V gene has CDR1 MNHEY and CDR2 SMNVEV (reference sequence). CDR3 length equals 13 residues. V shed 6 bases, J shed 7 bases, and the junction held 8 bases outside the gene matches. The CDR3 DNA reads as TGTGCCAGCAGCGCGGGGACAGCTGTTGGCTACACCTTC. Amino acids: CASSAGTAVGYTF.

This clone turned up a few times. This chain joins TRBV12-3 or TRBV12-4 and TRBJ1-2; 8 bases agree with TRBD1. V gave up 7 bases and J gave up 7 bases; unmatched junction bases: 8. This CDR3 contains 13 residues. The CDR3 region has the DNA TGTGCCAGCATCCAAGGACAGGGACGTGGCTACACCTTC. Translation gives CASIQGQGRGYTF.

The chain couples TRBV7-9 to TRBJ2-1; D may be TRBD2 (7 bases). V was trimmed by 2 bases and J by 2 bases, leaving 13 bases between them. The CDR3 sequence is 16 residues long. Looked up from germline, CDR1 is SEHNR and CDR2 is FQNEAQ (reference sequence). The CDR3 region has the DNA TGTGCCAGCAGCTTAAGGGGGGGGGCCCCCTACAATGAGCAGTTCTTC. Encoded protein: CASSLRGGAPYNEQFF.

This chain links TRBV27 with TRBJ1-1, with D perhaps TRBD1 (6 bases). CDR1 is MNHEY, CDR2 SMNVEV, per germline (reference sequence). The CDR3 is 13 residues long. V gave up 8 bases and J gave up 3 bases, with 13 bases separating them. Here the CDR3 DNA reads TGTGCCAGCGGGGGGGCTTGGGACACTGAAGCTTTCTTT. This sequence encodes CASGGAWDTEAFF.

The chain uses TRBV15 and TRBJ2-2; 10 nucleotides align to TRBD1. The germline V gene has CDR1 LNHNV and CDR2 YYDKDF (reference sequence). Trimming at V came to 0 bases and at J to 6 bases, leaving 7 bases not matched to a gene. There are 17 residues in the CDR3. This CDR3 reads CATSRDWGQGIAGELFF. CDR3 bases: TGTGCCACCAGCAGAGATTGGGGACAGGGGATTGCCGGGGAGCTGTTTTTT.

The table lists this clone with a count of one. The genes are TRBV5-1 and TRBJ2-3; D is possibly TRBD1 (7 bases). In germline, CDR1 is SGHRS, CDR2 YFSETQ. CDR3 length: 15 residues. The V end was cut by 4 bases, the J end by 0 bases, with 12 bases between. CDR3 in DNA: TGCGCCAGCAGCGCGGGACAGCCTAGCACAGATACGCAGTATTTT. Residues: CASSAGQPSTDTQYF.

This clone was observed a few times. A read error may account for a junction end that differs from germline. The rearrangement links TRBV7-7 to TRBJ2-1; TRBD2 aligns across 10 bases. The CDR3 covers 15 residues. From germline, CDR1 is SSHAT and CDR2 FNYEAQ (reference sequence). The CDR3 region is CASSSGLALNNEQFF. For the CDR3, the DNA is TGTGCTAGCAGCTCGGGACTAGCGCTTAACAATGAGCAGTTCTTC. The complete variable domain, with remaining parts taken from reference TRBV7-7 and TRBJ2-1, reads GAGVSQSPRYKVTKRGQDVTLRCDPISSHATLYWYQQALGQGPEFLTYFNYEAQPDKSGLPSDRFSAERPEGSISTLTIQRTEQRDSAMYRCASSSGLALNNEQFFGPGTRLTVL.

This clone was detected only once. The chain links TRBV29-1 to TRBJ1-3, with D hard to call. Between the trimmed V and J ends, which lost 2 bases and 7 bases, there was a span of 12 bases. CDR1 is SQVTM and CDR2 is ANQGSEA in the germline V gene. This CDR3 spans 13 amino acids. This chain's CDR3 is CSVEPGRRNTIYF. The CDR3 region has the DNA TGCAGCGTTGAACCCGGACGGAGGAACACCATATATTTT.

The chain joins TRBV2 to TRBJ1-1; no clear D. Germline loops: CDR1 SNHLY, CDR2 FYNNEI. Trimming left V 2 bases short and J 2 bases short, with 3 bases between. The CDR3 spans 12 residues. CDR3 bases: TGTGCCAGCAGTGAAACAAACACTGAAGCTTTCTTT. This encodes CASSETNTEAFF.

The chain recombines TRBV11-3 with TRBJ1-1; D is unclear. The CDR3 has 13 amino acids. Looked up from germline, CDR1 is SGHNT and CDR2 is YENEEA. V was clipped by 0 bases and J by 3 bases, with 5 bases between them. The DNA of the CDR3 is TGTGCCAGCAGCTTAGATTCGTACACTGAAGCTTTCTTT. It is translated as CASSLDSYTEAFF.

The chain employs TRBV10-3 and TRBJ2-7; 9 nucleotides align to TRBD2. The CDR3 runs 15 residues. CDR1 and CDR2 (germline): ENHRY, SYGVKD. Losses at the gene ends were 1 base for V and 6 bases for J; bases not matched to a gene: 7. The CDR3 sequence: CAISELSSGSLEQYF. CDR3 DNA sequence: TGTGCCATCAGTGAGTTGAGTAGCGGGAGTCTCGAGCAGTACTTC.

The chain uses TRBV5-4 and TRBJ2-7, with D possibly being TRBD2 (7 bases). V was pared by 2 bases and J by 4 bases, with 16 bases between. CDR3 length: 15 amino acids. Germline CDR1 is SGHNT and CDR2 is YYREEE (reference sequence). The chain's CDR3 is CASSFGAGQGYEQYF. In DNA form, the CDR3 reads TGTGCCAGCAGCTTTGGAGCGGGACAAGGTTACGAGCAGTACTTC.

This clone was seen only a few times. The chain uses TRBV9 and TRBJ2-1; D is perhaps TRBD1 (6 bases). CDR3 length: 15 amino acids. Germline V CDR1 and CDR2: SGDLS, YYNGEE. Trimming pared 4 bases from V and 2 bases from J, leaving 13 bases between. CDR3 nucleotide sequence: TGTGCCAGCAGCCCACCGGGACATACCTACAATGAGCAGTTCTTC. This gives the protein CASSPPGHTYNEQFF.

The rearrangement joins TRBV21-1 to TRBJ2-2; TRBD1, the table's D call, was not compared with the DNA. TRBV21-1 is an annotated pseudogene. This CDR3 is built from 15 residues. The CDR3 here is CASSKDRGGTGELFF. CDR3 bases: TGTGCCAGCAGCAAGGACAGGGGCGGCACCGGGGAGCTGTTTTTT.